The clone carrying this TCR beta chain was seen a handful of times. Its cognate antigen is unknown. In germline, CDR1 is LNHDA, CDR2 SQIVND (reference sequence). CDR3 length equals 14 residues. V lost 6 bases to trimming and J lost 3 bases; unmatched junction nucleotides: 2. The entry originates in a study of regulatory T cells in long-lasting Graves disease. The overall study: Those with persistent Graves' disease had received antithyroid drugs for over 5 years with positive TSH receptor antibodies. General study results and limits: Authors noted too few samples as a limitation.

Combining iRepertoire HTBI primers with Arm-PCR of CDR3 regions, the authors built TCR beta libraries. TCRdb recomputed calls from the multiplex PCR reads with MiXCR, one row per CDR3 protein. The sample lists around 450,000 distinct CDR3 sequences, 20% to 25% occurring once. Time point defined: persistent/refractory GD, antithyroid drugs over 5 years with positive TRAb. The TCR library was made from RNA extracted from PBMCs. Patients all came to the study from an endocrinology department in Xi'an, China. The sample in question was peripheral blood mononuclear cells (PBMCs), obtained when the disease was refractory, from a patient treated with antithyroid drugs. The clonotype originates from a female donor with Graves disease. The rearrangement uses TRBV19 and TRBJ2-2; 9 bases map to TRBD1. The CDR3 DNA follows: TGTGCCAGTAGGACAGGGGGTTACACCGGGGAGCTGTTTTTT. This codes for CASRTGGYTGELFF.